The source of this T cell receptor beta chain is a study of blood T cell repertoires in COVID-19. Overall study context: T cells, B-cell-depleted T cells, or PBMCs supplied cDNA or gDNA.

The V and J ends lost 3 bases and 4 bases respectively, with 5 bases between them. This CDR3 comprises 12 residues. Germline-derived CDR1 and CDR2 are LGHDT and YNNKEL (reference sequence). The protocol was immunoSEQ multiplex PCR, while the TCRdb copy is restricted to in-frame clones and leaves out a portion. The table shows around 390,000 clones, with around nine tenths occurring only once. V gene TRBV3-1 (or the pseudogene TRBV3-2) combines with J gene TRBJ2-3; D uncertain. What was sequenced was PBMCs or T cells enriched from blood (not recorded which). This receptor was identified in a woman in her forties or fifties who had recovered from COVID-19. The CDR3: CASSHYSDTQYF. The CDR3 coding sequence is TGTGCCAGCAGCCACTATTCAGATACGCAGTATTTT.